This T cell receptor (beta chain) was recorded in a study of control samples from healthy donors and cancer patients. The CDR3 has 14 residues. Trimming shortened V by 0 bases and J by 6 bases, and 10 bases separated the two germline ends. Germline V lookup: CDR1 SGDLS, CDR2 YYNGEE. The method was immunoSEQ multiplex PCR; TCRdb's version includes in-frame clones alone and lacks a portion of them. The table has over 200,000 clones, over 75% seen once. Sequencing was performed on PBMCs. This chain joins TRBV9 and TRBJ2-1; D call uncertain. This receptor was identified in a woman in her sixties with lung cancer. The CDR3 loop reads CASSVEAGSNEQFF. CDR3 coding DNA: TGTGCCAGCAGCGTAGAGGCAGGCTCCAATGAGCAGTTCTTC.